A single sample is the source of the 16 T cell receptor beta chains below, sequenced in a study of T cell repertoires in cytomegalovirus infection. MiXCR, run by TCRdb on the reads, gives a single entry per CDR3 protein. The table lists 300,000 to 400,000 distinct CDR3 sequences, over 7.5% of them singletons. Sequenced sample: PBMCs. The receptors were gathered from a human donor in good health (CMV status not recorded). Some clones in this sample may be carry-over from other donors' samples.

The chain combines TRBV7-9 with TRBJ2-7; possible D gene TRBD1, 5 bases. V shed 3 bases and J shed 1 base, with 10 bases lying between them. Per the germline V gene, CDR1 is SEHNR and CDR2 is FQNEAQ (reference sequence). The CDR3 is made up of 14 amino acids. The CDR3 reads CASSFDAGSYEQYF. The CDR3 DNA reads TGTGCCAGCAGCTTTGACGCAGGGTCCTACGAGCAGTACTTC.

The V gene is TRBV7-9, the J gene TRBJ2-2; 9 positions match TRBD1. The CDR3 sequence is 15 residues long. Germline V gives CDR1 SEHNR, CDR2 FQNEAQ (reference sequence). V was pared by 3 bases and J by 4 bases, with 3 bases of the junction left unmatched. CDR3 nucleotide sequence: TGTGCCAGCAGCTTGGGGACAGGGACCACCGGGGAGCTGTTTTTT. Translated: CASSLGTGTTGELFF.

This clonotype showed up many times. The chain uses TRBV7-2 and TRBJ2-3; 10 bases line up with TRBD2. The trim removed 4 bases at V and 2 bases at J, leaving 3 bases unmatched. The germline CDR1 and CDR2 sequences are SGHTA and FQGNSA. This CDR3 comprises 15 residues. As DNA, the CDR3 is TGTGCCAGCAGCTCTAGCGGGAGTGCCACAGATACGCAGTATTTT. Its translation is CASSSSGSATDTQYF.

The count of this clonotype is one. The chain joins TRBV10-3 to TRBJ2-1; 15 bases fit TRBD2. The V gene's germline CDR1 is ENHRY and CDR2 SYGVKD. The CDR3 has 15 amino acids. V shed 4 bases and J 12 bases; nucleotides not matched to a gene: 7. The CDR3 loop is CAISGGLAGGTLQFF. The CDR3 nucleotides are TGTGCCATCAGTGGAGGACTAGCGGGAGGGACCCTGCAGTTCTTC.

This clonotype has at least ten counts. The rearrangement links TRBV5-4 to TRBJ2-7, with D perhaps TRBD1 (5 bases). Trimming pared 0 bases from V and 7 bases from J, leaving 14 bases between. The CDR3 runs 14 residues. CDR1 is SGHNT, CDR2 YYREEE, per germline (reference sequence). CDR3 coding DNA: TGTGCCAGCAGCTTGGCCGCGGACACCTCTGAGCAGTACTTC. Protein sequence: CASSLAADTSEQYF.

This clonotype was counted at least ten times. The rearrangement links TRBV30 to TRBJ1-4, with D unclear. This CDR3 has 14 residues. Germline V gives CDR1 GTSNPN, CDR2 SVGIG (reference sequence). The germline V and J ends were trimmed by 1 base and 8 bases, with 14 bases remaining between them. The CDR3 loop is CAWSGSSRWEKLFF. CDR3 sequence (DNA): TGTGCCTGGAGTGGTAGTTCCCGGTGGGAAAAACTGTTTTTT. The full variable domain, its missing parts supplied by reference TRBV30 and TRBJ1-4, is SQTIHQWPATLVQPVGSPLSLECTVEGTSNPNLYWYRQAAGRGLQLLFYSVGIGQISSEVPQNLSASRPQDRQFILSSKKLLLSDSGFYLCAWSGSSRWEKLFFGSGTQLSVL.

This clonotype has a handful of counts. The chain is built from TRBV20-1 and TRBJ2-5; TRBD2 matches at 9 bases. The V segment lost 5 bases and the J segment 0 bases; nucleotides outside the gene matches: 7. The CDR3 totals 15 residues. Germline assignment: CDR1 DFQATT and CDR2 SNEGSKA (reference sequence). The CDR3 DNA reads TGCAGTGCTCCCATGGCGGGAGGGAACCAAGAGACCCAGTACTTC. Residues: CSAPMAGGNQETQYF.

Here the CDR3 reads CASSFRPSQETQYF. The CDR3 coding sequence is TGCGCCAGCAGCTTTCGGCCGAGCCAAGAGACCCAGTACTTC. The chain carries TRBV5-1 and TRBJ2-5; D remains unclear. The CDR3 runs to 14 residues. The V and J ends lost 2 bases and 1 base respectively, with 9 bases between them. The germline CDR1 and CDR2 sequences are SGHRS and YFSETQ.

The CDR3 spells CASSPSQVENTEAFF. DNA of the CDR3: TGTGCCAGCTCACCTTCGCAGGTGGAGAACACTGAAGCTTTCTTT. The chain employs TRBV18 and TRBJ1-1, with D hard to call. V was cut by 3 bases and J by 1 base, with 12 bases left in between. The CDR3 is 15 amino acids. The V gene's germline CDR1 is KGHSH and CDR2 LQKENI.

V usage is TRBV2 and J usage is TRBJ2-5, with 7 bases lining up with TRBD1. The V gene end was trimmed by 2 bases and the J gene end by 5 bases; junction bases not matched to a gene: 5. Germline lookup yields CDR1 SNHLY and CDR2 FYNNEI. The CDR3 extends over 14 amino acids. The CDR3 sequence: CASSERRGTETQYF. The CDR3 DNA reads TGTGCCAGCAGTGAACGCAGGGGGACGGAGACCCAGTACTTC.

This clonotype was seen a handful of times. This chain connects TRBV7-9 to TRBJ1-4; possible D gene TRBD1, 5 bases. Germline V gives CDR1 SEHNR, CDR2 FQNEAQ (reference sequence). The CDR3 is made up of 17 amino acids. Trimming pared 7 bases from V and 4 bases from J, leaving 22 bases between. CDR3 nucleotides: TGTGCCAGCACCAAAACCGCCCCCGGGACGGGTAATGAAAAACTGTTTTTT. It is translated as CASTKTAPGTGNEKLFF.

This clonotype has just a few counts. The rearrangement uses TRBV6-6 and TRBJ2-2, with D perhaps matching TRBD2 (6 bases). Germline values: CDR1 MNHNY, CDR2 SVGAGI (reference sequence). The CDR3 is 14 residues long. V lost 10 bases, J lost 5 bases, and 17 bases lay in between. CDR3 in DNA: TGTGCCACCACGGAGGGCCATCGAACCGGGGAGCTGTTTTTT. It encodes CATTEGHRTGELFF.

This clonotype was recorded many times. This rearrangement joins TRBV2 to TRBJ2-2; 9 nucleotides line up with TRBD2. Germline V CDR1 and CDR2: SNHLY, FYNNEI. The J segment lost 2 bases and the V segment lost 9 bases, leaving 1 base of the junction unmatched. The CDR3 loop spans 13 amino acids. The chain's CDR3 is CARGTSNTGELFF. In DNA form, the CDR3 reads TGTGCCAGAGGGACTAGCAACACCGGGGAGCTGTTTTTT.

This rearrangement joins TRBV12-3 or TRBV12-4 to TRBJ1-5; 9 bases fit TRBD1. CDR3 length: 14 residues. V dropped 6 bases and J dropped 4; count of bases not matched to a gene: 4. CDR3 residues: CASRTGGRNQPQHF. CDR3 nucleotide sequence: TGTGCCAGCAGGACAGGGGGTAGAAATCAGCCCCAGCATTTT.

The chain combines TRBV20-1 with TRBJ1-1; D is perhaps TRBD1 (6 bases). This CDR3 has 15 residues. V lost 0 bases to trimming and J lost 1 base, with 12 bases between them. Germline CDR1 is DFQATT and CDR2 is SNEGSKA (reference sequence). Written as DNA, the CDR3 is TGCAGTGCTAGAGACCACGGGGGGGCGAACACTGAAGCTTTCTTT. Amino acids: CSARDHGGANTEAFF.

This clonotype was found many times. The chain joins TRBV12-3 or TRBV12-4 to TRBJ2-5, with D perhaps TRBD2 (5 bases). This CDR3 contains 16 residues. V lost 3 bases and J 3 bases, leaving 17 bases between the germline ends. DNA of the CDR3: TGTGCCAGCAGTTTTCGGCCCCGGCCCGGGGAAGAGACCCAGTACTTC. As protein: CASSFRPRPGEETQYF.